This TCR beta chain was identified during a study of blood T cell repertoires in COVID-19. About the research overall: Samples of COVID-19 (acute and convalescent) were obtained from the United States, Italy and Spain.

Using immunoSEQ multiplex PCR, the repertoire was profiled, and TCRdb retains in-frame clones only, with some absent. The sample lists tens of thousands of clones, approximately 90% occurring once. The CDR3 has 16 residues. The V gene's germline CDR1 is SGHNT and CDR2 YENEEA. V lost 5 bases and J lost 4; bases outside the gene matches: 7. The chain joins TRBV11-3 to TRBJ2-2, with 10 bases matching TRBD1. The specimen sequenced was peripheral blood. The sequence was obtained from a man between 65 and 80 years old with active or convalescent COVID-19. The CDR3 sequence: CASSRRGTGVTGELFF. The CDR3 bases are TGTGCCAGCAGCCGAAGAGGGACAGGGGTCACCGGGGAGCTGTTTTTT.